This T cell receptor (beta chain) is from a study of cytomegalovirus exposure and HLA in healthy donors. Points from the study as a whole: Most subjects' HLA-A and HLA-B alleles were reportedly predicted from TCR beta sequences. In a later analysis, productive TCRs from donors in an Asian-associated ancestry cluster reportedly carried fewer N-insertions than the cohort mean.

At sampling all donors were nominally healthy, likely with unrecorded immune exposures. Primers included in the PCR were 60 Vbeta and 13 Jbeta primers. Methods used by the authors: Later analysis identified roughly 82 million unique TCR beta chains, about 12 million shared. Sequenced by immunoSEQ multiplex PCR; TCRdb stores in-frame clones only, minus some. V, J and clone size are taken as reported in that table, and D and trimming were inferred from the DNA itself. The table lists over 50,000 clones, around 72% of them singletons, with roughly 51% in the top ten. This clone was detected many times. Its antigen remains unidentified. Distinct nucleotide sequences in the sample also encode this CDR3. Trimming pared 2 bases from V and 4 bases from J, leaving 8 bases between. The CDR3 spans 13 residues. Germline assignment: CDR1 MNHEY and CDR2 SMNVEV (reference sequence).

This receptor was obtained from a man in his forties or fifties in good health and CMV-seropositive. The chain is built from TRBV27 and TRBJ1-1; D remains unclear. What was sequenced was PBMCs. CDR3 coding DNA: TGTGCCAGCAGTTTAGGCGGTATCACTGAAGCTTTCTTT. This gives the protein CASSLGGITEAFF.